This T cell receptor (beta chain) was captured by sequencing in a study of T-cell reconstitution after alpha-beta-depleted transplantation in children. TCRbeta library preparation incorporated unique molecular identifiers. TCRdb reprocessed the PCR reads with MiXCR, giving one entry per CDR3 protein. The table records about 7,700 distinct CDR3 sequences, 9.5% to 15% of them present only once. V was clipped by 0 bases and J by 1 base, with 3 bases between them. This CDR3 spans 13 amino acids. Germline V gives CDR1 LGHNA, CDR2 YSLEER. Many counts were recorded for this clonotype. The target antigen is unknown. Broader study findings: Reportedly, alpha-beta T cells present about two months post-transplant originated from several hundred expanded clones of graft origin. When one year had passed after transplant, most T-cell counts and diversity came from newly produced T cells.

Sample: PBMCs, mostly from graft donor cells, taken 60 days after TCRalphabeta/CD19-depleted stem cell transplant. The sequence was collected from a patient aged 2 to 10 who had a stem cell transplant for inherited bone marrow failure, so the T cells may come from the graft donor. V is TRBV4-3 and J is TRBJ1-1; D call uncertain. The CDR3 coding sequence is TGCGCCAGCAGCCAAGATCGGAACACTGAAGCTTTCTTT. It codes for CASSQDRNTEAFF.